One sample yielded the 15 T cell receptor beta chains listed below, sequenced in a study of T cell responses to AZD1222 COVID-19 vaccine. Assay: immunoSEQ multiplex PCR; the TCRdb copy retains only in-frame clones and omits some. The sample lists 120,000 to 150,000 clones; 91% were seen once. The sequencing here drew on peripheral blood, taken on day 0 of AZD1222 vaccination. These TCRs come from an adult in good health.

The chain carries TRBV14 and TRBJ1-2; 8 nucleotides align to TRBD1. The germline V gene has CDR1 SGHDN and CDR2 FVKESK. The CDR3 is 14 residues long. Trimming cost V 3 bases and J 5 bases; bases outside gene matches: 5. CDR3 loop: CASSQPGGRYGYTF. CDR3 nucleotides: TGTGCCAGCAGCCAGCCAGGGGGCCGTTATGGCTACACCTTC.

This clone appeared a single time. The rearrangement uses TRBV9 and TRBJ2-3, with 10 positions matching TRBD2. V lost 1 base and J lost 2; bases outside the gene matches: 7. CDR1 is SGDLS and CDR2 is YYNGEE in the germline V gene. CDR3 length: 17 residues. This CDR3 is CASSVPQAGGHTDTQYF. As DNA, the CDR3 is TGTGCCAGCAGCGTACCCCAAGCGGGGGGGCACACAGATACGCAGTATTTT.

This clone is medium-sized within its sample. The chain recombines TRBV3-1 (or the pseudogene TRBV3-2) with TRBJ1-5; 8 nucleotides match TRBD1. The CDR3 loop spans 18 amino acids. Germline values: CDR1 LGHDT, CDR2 YNNKEL (reference sequence). V lost 0 bases, J lost 6 bases, and 13 bases stayed unmatched. CDR3 amino acids: CASSQDLADRAVFQPQHF. The CDR3 DNA reads as TGTGCCAGCAGCCAAGATTTGGCGGACAGGGCCGTTTTTCAGCCCCAGCATTTT.

The rearrangement links TRBV27 to TRBJ1-2; possibly TRBD1 for D (6 bases). V lost 8 bases and J lost 6, with 13 bases in between. From germline, CDR1 is MNHEY and CDR2 SMNVEV (reference sequence). The CDR3 runs to 12 residues. The chain's CDR3 is CASATTGHGYTF. The CDR3 DNA follows: TGTGCCAGCGCCACAACAGGGCATGGCTACACCTTC.

About this clone itself: This CDR3 is also generated by other DNA sequences in the sample. The chain recombines TRBV10-3 with TRBJ2-1; D may be TRBD2 (5 bases). The CDR3 contains 15 residues. Germline values: CDR1 ENHRY, CDR2 SYGVKD. The V and J ends lost 2 bases and 12 bases respectively, with 20 bases between them. The CDR3 protein is CAISETINSAGGQFF. The CDR3 DNA is TGTGCCATCAGTGAGACGATTAACAGTGCCGGAGGGCAGTTCTTC.

This rearrangement joins TRBV5-6 to TRBJ1-1; the match to TRBD1 covers 10 bases. V was clipped by 7 bases and J by 8 bases; unmatched bases: 5. Per the germline V gene, CDR1 is SGHDT and CDR2 is YYEEEE. The length of the CDR3 is 12 residues. CDR3 loop: CASSGQGVEAFF. CDR3 DNA sequence: TGTGCCAGCTCAGGACAGGGGGTCGAAGCTTTCTTT.

This rearrangement joins TRBV29-1 to TRBJ2-7; a weak D match, TRBD1 (5 bases). The ends were cut back, 3 bases at V and 2 bases at J, with 14 bases in the middle. Germline-derived CDR1 and CDR2 are SQVTM and ANQGSEA. The CDR3 covers 14 residues. The CDR3 region has the DNA TGCAGCGTTGAGTGGCAGGGAAAACCCTACGAGCAGTACTTC. Translation gives CSVEWQGKPYEQYF.

Worth noting for this clone: One end of the junction does not line up with germline, which may come from a read error. The DNA of the CDR3 is TGTGCTAGCAGCTTGGGAGTAGGTGAGACCCAGTACTTC. Translation: CASSLGVGETQYF. This rearrangement joins TRBV7-7 to TRBJ2-5, with D tentatively TRBD2 (5 bases). Germline loops: CDR1 SSHAT, CDR2 FNYEAQ (reference sequence). There are 13 residues in the CDR3.

The V call is TRBV4-2, the J call TRBJ2-1, with a tentative D call TRBD1 (6 bases). CDR1 LGHNA and CDR2 YNFKEQ come from the germline V gene. The CDR3 runs 15 residues. V gave up 4 bases and J gave up 0 bases, with 10 bases separating them. The CDR3 DNA sequence: TGTGCCAGCAGCCCGACAGGACTCTCCTACAATGAGCAGTTCTTC. It is translated as CASSPTGLSYNEQFF.

The J gene is TRBJ2-2, the V gene TRBV2, with 9 bases aligning to TRBD2. The ends lost 0 bases at V and 9 bases at J; junction bases unmatched: 2. Germline V CDR1 and CDR2: SNHLY, FYNNEI. This CDR3 is built from 14 residues. The CDR3 sequence is CASSEASGSWELFF. In DNA, the CDR3 is TGTGCCAGCAGTGAAGCTAGCGGGAGCTGGGAGCTGTTTTTT.

This chain links TRBV4-2 with TRBJ2-1; 8 bases are a match to TRBD2. CDR3 length: 15 amino acids. Looked up from germline, CDR1 is LGHNA and CDR2 is YNFKEQ. Trimming cost V 3 bases and J 6 bases; bases outside gene matches: 7. The CDR3 DNA reads as TGTGCCAGCAGCCACCCAGCGGGAGCCGGCAATGAGCAGTTCTTC. This encodes CASSHPAGAGNEQFF.

The V and J genes are TRBV5-1 and TRBJ2-3; tentatively, D is TRBD2 (5 bases). Per the germline V gene, CDR1 is SGHRS and CDR2 is YFSETQ. V lost 0 bases and J lost 8, with 10 bases in between. This CDR3 is 13 amino acids long. The CDR3 coding sequence is TGCGCCAGCAGCTTGGACGTCGCGGGTACGCAGTATTTT. It translates to CASSLDVAGTQYF.

This chain connects TRBV9 to TRBJ2-3; maybe TRBD1 (6 bases). The CDR3 extends over 18 amino acids. Germline V gene data show CDR1 as SGDLS and CDR2 as YYNGEE. V lost 0 bases and J lost 5, with 22 bases in between. CDR3 DNA sequence: TGTGCCAGCAGCGTAGCCATTAGAGGGGGAGCTGGTGGAGATACGCAGTATTTT. Amino acids: CASSVAIRGGAGGDTQYF.

This CDR3 is CASSLQGIPGELFF. CDR3 sequence (DNA): TGCGCCAGCAGCCTTCAGGGAATTCCCGGGGAGCTGTTTTTT. The V call is TRBV4-3, the J call TRBJ2-2, with TRBD1 as a possible D gene (5 bases). Germline V gives CDR1 LGHNA, CDR2 YSLEER. V was cut by 4 bases and J by 6 bases, with 12 bases left in between. The CDR3 contains 14 residues.

The table lists this clone with a count of one. The rearrangement links TRBV4-3 to TRBJ2-7; D is unresolved. The CDR3 is 13 residues long. Trimming left V 0 bases short and J 4 bases short, with 7 bases between. Germline CDR1 and CDR2: LGHNA and YSLEER. The CDR3 is CASSQDRRYEQYF. The CDR3 DNA sequence: TGCGCCAGCAGCCAAGATCGAAGGTACGAGCAGTACTTC.